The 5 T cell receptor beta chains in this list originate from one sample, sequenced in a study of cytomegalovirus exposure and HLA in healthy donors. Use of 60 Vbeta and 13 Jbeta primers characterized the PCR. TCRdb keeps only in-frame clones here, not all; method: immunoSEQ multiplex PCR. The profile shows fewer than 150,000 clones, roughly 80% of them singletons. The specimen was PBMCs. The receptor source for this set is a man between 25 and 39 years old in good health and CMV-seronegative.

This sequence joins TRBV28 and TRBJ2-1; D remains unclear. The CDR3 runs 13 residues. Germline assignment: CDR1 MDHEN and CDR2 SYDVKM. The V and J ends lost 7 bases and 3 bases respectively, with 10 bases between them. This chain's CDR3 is CASNPPSYNEQFF. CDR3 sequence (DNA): TGTGCCAGCAACCCGCCCAGCTACAATGAGCAGTTCTTC.

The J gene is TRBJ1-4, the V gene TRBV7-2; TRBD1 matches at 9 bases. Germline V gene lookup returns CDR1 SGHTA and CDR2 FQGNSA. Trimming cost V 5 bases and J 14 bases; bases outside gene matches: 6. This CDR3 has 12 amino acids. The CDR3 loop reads CASSEGTGRLFF. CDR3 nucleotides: TGTGCCAGCAGCGAAGGGACAGGGAGGCTGTTTTTT.

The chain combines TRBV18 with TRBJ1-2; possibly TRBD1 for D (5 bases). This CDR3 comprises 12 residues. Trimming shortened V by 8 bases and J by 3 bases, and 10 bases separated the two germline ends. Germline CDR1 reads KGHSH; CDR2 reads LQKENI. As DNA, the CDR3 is TGTGCCAGCACCGGGACTCACTATGGCTACACCTTC. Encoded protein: CASTGTHYGYTF.

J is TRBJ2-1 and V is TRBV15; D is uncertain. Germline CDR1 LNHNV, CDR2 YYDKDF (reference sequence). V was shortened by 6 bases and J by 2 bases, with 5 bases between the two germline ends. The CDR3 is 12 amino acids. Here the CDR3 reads CATSITYNEQFF. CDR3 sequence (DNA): TGTGCCACCAGTATAACCTACAATGAGCAGTTCTTC.

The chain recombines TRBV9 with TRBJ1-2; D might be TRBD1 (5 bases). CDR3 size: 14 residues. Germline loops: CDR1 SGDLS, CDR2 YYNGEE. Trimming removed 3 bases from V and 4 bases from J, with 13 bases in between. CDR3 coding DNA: TGTGCCAGCAGCGCGGTGACAGAGATCTATGGCTACACCTTC. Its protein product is CASSAVTEIYGYTF.